Listed below are T cell receptor beta chains from one sample, sequenced in a study of blood T cell repertoires in COVID-19. The assay was immunoSEQ multiplex PCR, and TCRdb's table has in-frame clones only and misses some. Altogether over 90,000 clones are present, 75% to 90% being singletons, with the ten largest covering roughly 1.7%. What was sequenced was peripheral blood. The receptors originated from a man at least 80 years old with acute or convalescent COVID-19. Both conserved end residues are part of each CDR3. A D gene is named only where the DNA matches it firmly. The listing skips clone size in some rows; elsewhere it reads once, few, many or a size class.

size	D	V	J	CDR3	DNA
.	.	TRBV4-3	TRBJ2-7	CASSQEFSSYEQYF	TGCGCCAGCAGCCAAGAATTCAGCTCCTACGAGCAGTACTTC
.	TRBD1	TRBV15	TRBJ1-6	CATSRTGQGNSPLHF	TGTGCCACCAGCAGAACCGGACAGGGAAATTCACCCCTCCACTTT
few	.	TRBV4-1	TRBJ1-4	CASSQSGTGSEKLFF	TGCGCCAGCAGCCAAAGCGGTACAGGGTCTGAAAAACTGTTTTTT
few	TRBD2	TRBV28	TRBJ2-5	CASSAGGPQETQYF	TGTGCCAGCAGCGCGGGAGGACCACAAGAGACCCAGTACTTC
.	TRBD1	TRBV6-5	TRBJ2-7	CASTKTGGAYEQYF	TGTGCCAGCACCAAGACAGGGGGCGCATACGAGCAGTACTTC
.	TRBD1	TRBV18	TRBJ2-7	CASSPRTGGYEQYF	TGTGCCAGCTCACCACGGACAGGAGGTTACGAGCAGTACTTC
.	TRBD1	TRBV5-4	TRBJ1-2	CASSPQGYGYTF	TGTGCCAGCAGCCCACAGGGGTATGGCTACACCTTC
.	.	TRBV28	TRBJ1-2	CASSLLGGYTF	TGTGCCAGCAGTTTATTGGGCGGCTACACCTTC
.	.	TRBV6-5	TRBJ1-4	CASTAGEATNEKLFF	TGTGCCAGCACGGCGGGGGAGGCAACTAATGAAAAACTGTTTTTT
.	TRBD2	TRBV19	TRBJ2-4	CASSVGLAGGPRAKNIQYF	TGTGCCAGTAGTGTGGGACTAGCGGGAGGGCCTCGAGCCAAAAACATTCAGTACTTC
.	TRBD1	TRBV11-2	TRBJ1-5	CASSLGDRPHQPQHF	TGTGCCAGCAGCTTAGGGGACAGGCCCCATCAGCCCCAGCATTTT
.	TRBD2	TRBV5-1	TRBJ2-1	CASSLGLAGGLYNEQFF	TGCGCCAGCAGCTTGGGACTAGCGGGAGGACTATACAATGAGCAGTTCTTC
.	TRBD1	TRBV18	TRBJ1-4	CASSPRTGTSNEKLFF	TGTGCCAGCTCACCAAGGACAGGCACCTCTAATGAAAAACTGTTTTTT
.	TRBD1	TRBV5-6	TRBJ2-1	CASSGDRGAGEQFF	TGTGCCAGCAGCGGGGACAGGGGCGCGGGGGAGCAGTTCTTC
.	.	TRBV5-6	TRBJ2-7	CASSLVAGGNRYF	.
.	TRBD1	TRBV29-1	TRBJ1-4	CSFLGQGNEKLFF	TGCAGCTTCCTGGGACAGGGGAATGAAAAACTGTTTTTT
.	.	TRBV7-9	TRBJ1-2	CASSLADWTAGDGYTF	TGTGCCAGCAGCTTAGCGGATTGGACGGCCGGGGATGGCTACACCTTC
.	TRBD1	TRBV5-1	TRBJ1-2	CASRRDRGNGYTF	TGCGCCAGCCGCCGGGACAGGGGGAATGGCTACACCTTC
.	TRBD2	TRBV5-4	TRBJ2-1	CASSLGTSGRPLLF	TGTGCCAGCAGCCTCGGGACTAGCGGGAGGCCCCTTCTCTTC
.	.	TRBV7-3	TRBJ2-5	CASSLTRAQETQYF	TGTGCCAGCAGCTTAACGAGGGCCCAAGAGACCCAGTACTTC
.	.	TRBV6-2/TRBV6-3	TRBJ2-7	CASSYATHTYEQYF	TGTGCCAGCAGTTACGCGACTCATACCTACGAGCAGTACTTC
once	.	TRBV18	TRBJ1-2	CASSPTGVNYGYTF	TGTGCCAGCTCACCGACGGGAGTTAACTATGGCTACACCTTC
once	.	TRBV25-1	TRBJ2-1	CASSEYAGGYNEQFF	TGTGCCAGCAGTGAATACGCAGGGGGGTACAATGAGCAGTTCTTC
.	TRBD1	TRBV7-9	TRBJ2-2	CATSQGAGTGELFF	TGTGCCACTTCACAGGGGGCGGGGACCGGGGAGCTGTTTTTT
.	TRBD1	TRBV6-2/TRBV6-3	TRBJ1-2	CASSLDRARGLYGYTF	TGTGCCAGCAGCCTGGACAGGGCGAGGGGGCTCTATGGCTACACCTTC
.	TRBD1	TRBV10-3	TRBJ2-7	CAIRTGEGEQYF	TGTGCCATCAGGACAGGGGAAGGCGAGCAGTACTTC
.	TRBD1	TRBV5-5	TRBJ1-5	CASSPLSQGVGQPQHF	TGTGCCAGCAGCCCCCTAAGTCAGGGGGTGGGTCAGCCCCAGCATTTT
.	.	TRBV20-1	TRBJ2-2	CSASSSQNTGELFF	TGCAGTGCTAGTAGTTCACAGAACACCGGGGAGCTGTTTTTT